This TCR beta chain was obtained from a study of T cell repertoires in cytomegalovirus infection. This clonotype has ten or more counts. TCRdb independently ran MiXCR on the reads; one entry per CDR3 protein. The sample consists of more than 200,000 distinct CDR3 sequences, 9.1% of them appearing once. This sequence originates from a human donor in good health (CMV status not recorded). Some clones in this sample may be carry-over from other donors' samples. The source material was PBMCs.

The CDR3 spells CASSRGRVGQPQHF. The CDR3 DNA follows: TGTGCCAGCAGCCGCGGCAGGGTCGGACAGCCCCAGCATTTT. The chain has TRBV7-2 and TRBJ1-5; possible D gene TRBD1, 5 bases. The CDR3 covers 14 residues. V was trimmed by 5 bases and J by 7 bases, leaving 15 bases between them. Germline values: CDR1 SGHTA, CDR2 FQGNSA. The variable domain in full, completed from reference TRBV7-2 and TRBJ1-5, reads GAGVSQSPSNKVTEKGKDVELRCDPISGHTALYWYRQSLGQGLEFLIYFQGNSAPDKSGLPSDRFSAERTGGSVSTLTIQRTQQEDSAVYLCASSRGRVGQPQHFGDGTRLSIL.